These 30 T cell receptor beta chains came from one sample sequenced in a study of CD8 T cells in ankylosing spondylitis. Their recognized antigens are unknown. Study results and caveats: Within ankylosing spondylitis blood, a TCR beta motif made up of under 10 highly homologous variants appeared to be characteristic.

From the 5' RACE reads, TCRdb called clonotypes with MiXCR, one entry per CDR3 protein. The data show 200,000 to 250,000 distinct CDR3 sequences, around 18% seen once. The sample comprised blood, either unsorted or a sorted T cell fraction (not recorded which). The receptors here all came from a male donor with ankylosing spondylitis.

This rearrangement joins TRBV19 to TRBJ2-1; a possible D gene is TRBD2 (6 bases). The CDR3 length is 16 residues. The germline gives CDR1 LNHDA, CDR2 SQIVND (reference sequence). V dropped 7 bases and J dropped 0 bases, with 16 bases sitting between them. CDR3 bases: TGTGCCAGTAACCAAGCGGGTGCGAGCTCCTACAATGAGCAGTTCTTC. This codes for CASNQAGASSYNEQFF.

This clonotype was seen a handful of times. The chain links TRBV7-6 to TRBJ1-1, with D uncertain. V was shortened by 5 bases and J by 6 bases, with 22 bases between the two germline ends. This CDR3 has 16 residues. CDR1 and CDR2 (germline): SGHVS, FNYEAQ. The CDR3 reads CASSPGSAVSSPEAFF. CDR3 in DNA: TGTGCCAGCAGCCCTGGATCTGCGGTGTCTTCCCCTGAAGCTTTCTTT. Combining the CDR3 with reference TRBV7-6 and TRBJ1-1 gives the whole variable domain GAGVSQSPRYKVTKRGQDVALRCDPISGHVSLYWYRQALGQGPEFLTYFNYEAQQDKSGLPNDRFSAERPEGSISTLTIQRTEQRDSAMYRCASSPGSAVSSPEAFFGQGTRLTVV.

This clonotype came up a few times. The V and J genes are TRBV18 and TRBJ2-5; TRBD1 is a possible D gene (6 bases). The germline gives CDR1 KGHSH, CDR2 LQKENI. V was cut by 3 bases and J by 3 bases, with 14 bases left in between. The CDR3 is 15 amino acids. This CDR3 is CASSPLTGREETQYF. The CDR3 region has the DNA TGTGCCAGCTCACCCCTCACAGGGCGGGAAGAGACCCAGTACTTC.

The J gene is TRBJ1-2, the V gene TRBV24-1; D is ambiguous. Trimming stripped 10 bases from V and 3 bases from J, with 20 bases between. CDR3 length: 15 amino acids. CDR1 KGHDR and CDR2 SFDVKD come from the germline V gene. CDR3 sequence (DNA): TGTGCCACTCCCGCGACACTCCCGCGGGACTATGGCTACACCTTC. Translating gives CATPATLPRDYGYTF.

The chain carries TRBV7-9 and TRBJ2-7, with 7 bases lining up with TRBD1. Per germline, CDR1 SEHNR and CDR2 FQNEAQ (reference sequence). The CDR3 length is 15 residues. The trim removed 5 bases at V and 0 bases at J, leaving 7 bases unmatched. The CDR3 spells CASSTRDSNSYEQYF. CDR3 DNA: TGTGCCAGCAGCACCCGGGACAGTAACTCCTACGAGCAGTACTTC.

This clonotype was counted many times. V and J are TRBV29-1 and TRBJ2-1; 9 positions agree with TRBD1. The CDR3 contains 14 residues. Germline lookup yields CDR1 SQVTM and CDR2 ANQGSEA. V lost 4 bases and J lost 6; bases outside the gene matches: 7. This CDR3 reads CSVGVGTGSNEQFF. The CDR3 DNA is TGCAGCGTTGGTGTTGGGACAGGGAGCAATGAGCAGTTCTTC.

The chain recombines TRBV4-2 with TRBJ2-4; D gene uncertain. The CDR3 runs to 18 residues. V lost 0 bases, J lost 1 base, and 16 bases lay in between. Germline CDR1 reads LGHNA; CDR2 reads YNFKEQ. The CDR3 loop reads CASSQDSPGLGAKNIQYF. As DNA, the CDR3 is TGTGCCAGCAGCCAAGATAGTCCGGGCTTAGGGGCCAAAAACATTCAGTACTTC.

The chain links TRBV19 to TRBJ2-2; TRBD2 aligns across 9 bases. With 10 bases clipped from V and 5 bases from J, the junction kept 14 bases outside the gene matches. CDR3 length equals 16 residues. Germline CDR1 and CDR2: LNHDA and SQIVND (reference sequence). Written as DNA, the CDR3 is TGTGCCACCAAAGGGGGTAGCGGGAGCTTGACCGGGGAGCTGTTTTTT. It encodes CATKGGSGSLTGELFF.

The V and J genes are TRBV5-5 and TRBJ2-7, with 8 bases lining up with TRBD1. The CDR3 is 14 amino acids. J gave up 4 bases and V 0 bases, and 3 bases lay outside the gene matches. In germline, CDR1 is SGHKS, CDR2 YYEKEE (reference sequence). CDR3 bases: TGTGCCAGCAGCTTGGCAGGGGGCTGGTACGAGCAGTACTTC. Encoded protein: CASSLAGGWYEQYF.

This clonotype was found a few times. The rearrangement links TRBV29-1 to TRBJ1-1; maybe TRBD1 (5 bases). Germline values: CDR1 SQVTM, CDR2 ANQGSEA. This CDR3 region has 11 residues. V was trimmed by 6 bases and J by 3 bases, leaving 8 bases between them. The CDR3 region has the DNA TGCAGCGTCTTCAGGGACACTGAAGCTTTCTTT. Encoded protein: CSVFRDTEAFF.

This chain uses TRBV13 with TRBJ2-5; D may correspond to TRBD1 or TRBD2 (6 bases each). CDR1 is PRHDT and CDR2 is FYEKMQ in the germline V gene (reference sequence). V lost 5 bases and J 3 bases, leaving 16 bases between the germline ends. The CDR3 covers 15 residues. The CDR3 nucleotides are TGTGCCAGCAGCCCCAGGTGGGGGGCGGAAGAGACCCAGTACTTC. Translated, it gives CASSPRWGAEETQYF.

The sample holds a few counts of this clonotype. The gene calls are TRBV12-3 or TRBV12-4 and TRBJ2-7; D might be TRBD1 (5 bases). The CDR3 spans 14 residues. V was cut by 3 bases and J by 4 bases, with 13 bases left in between. The CDR3 here is CASSFWTQGYEQYF. The CDR3 DNA reads as TGTGCCAGCAGTTTCTGGACCCAGGGATACGAGCAGTACTTC.

The chain recombines TRBV27 with TRBJ2-6; D might be TRBD1 or TRBD2, each matching 6 bases. V lost 3 bases, J lost 2 bases, and 11 bases lay in between. The germline CDR1 and CDR2 sequences are MNHEY and SMNVEV (reference sequence). The CDR3 consists of 16 residues. DNA for the CDR3: TGTGCCAGCAGTTTTCTCGGGGGCACTGGGGCCAACGTCCTGACTTTC. It specifies CASSFLGGTGANVLTF.

The chain joins TRBV20-1 to TRBJ2-7, with 8 bases that match TRBD2. This CDR3 comprises 13 residues. V dropped 5 bases and J dropped 3; count of bases not matched to a gene: 6. From germline, CDR1 is DFQATT and CDR2 SNEGSKA (reference sequence). The CDR3 protein is CSASTGTSYEQYF. CDR3 sequence (DNA): TGCAGTGCTTCGACCGGGACTAGCTACGAGCAGTACTTC.

This clonotype was counted a few times. This rearrangement joins TRBV10-3 to TRBJ1-4; a possible D gene is TRBD1 (6 bases). Germline CDR1 is ENHRY and CDR2 is SYGVKD. Between the trimmed V and J ends, which lost 6 bases and 8 bases, there was a span of 16 bases. The CDR3 runs 14 residues. The CDR3 bases are TGTGCCATCAGCTCAGGGGCGGAGGTCGAAAAACTGTTTTTT. Encoded protein: CAISSGAEVEKLFF.

This clonotype was counted a few times. The chain employs TRBV29-1 and TRBJ1-2, with D possibly TRBD1 on 5 matching bases. Germline CDR1 and CDR2: SQVTM and ANQGSEA. The CDR3 consists of 13 residues. Trimming took off 1 base at V and 2 bases at J, with 8 bases between the two ends. CDR3 amino acids: CSVEGGGNYGYTF. CDR3 sequence (DNA): TGCAGCGTTGAAGGGGGCGGAAACTATGGCTACACCTTC.

The genes are TRBV5-6 and TRBJ2-7; D is possibly TRBD1 (6 bases). This CDR3 has 14 residues. Trimming removed 4 bases at V and 5 bases at J, with 16 bases between. Germline-derived CDR1 and CDR2 are SGHDT and YYEEEE. CDR3 region: CASSPRGGFHEQYF. DNA of the CDR3: TGTGCCAGCAGCCCACGAGGGGGATTCCACGAGCAGTACTTC.

This clonotype was detected a few times. This chain joins TRBV4-1 and TRBJ1-1, with 7 bases aligning to TRBD1. Germline CDR1 is MGHRA and CDR2 is YSYEKL. V was clipped by 2 bases and J by 7 bases; unmatched bases: 4. The CDR3 totals 13 residues. In DNA, the CDR3 is TGCGCCAGCAGCCAATACGGGGACAGTGAAGCTTTCTTT. Translation gives CASSQYGDSEAFF.

The V and J genes are TRBV4-1 and TRBJ2-7; 8 bases line up with TRBD2. Trimming took 4 bases from V and 2 from J; bases not matched to a gene: 7. Germline V gives CDR1 MGHRA, CDR2 YSYEKL. This CDR3 has 15 amino acids. CDR3 nucleotide sequence: TGCGCCAGCAGCCCTCAGCGGGGGAGCCCCTACGAGCAGTACTTC. Translated: CASSPQRGSPYEQYF.

The genes are TRBV11-3 and TRBJ2-2; the match to TRBD2 covers 7 bases. The J segment lost 6 bases and the V segment lost 8 bases, leaving 15 bases of the junction unmatched. The CDR3 contains 16 residues. The germline V gene has CDR1 SGHNT and CDR2 YENEEA. CDR3 nucleotides: TGTGCCAGCGGAACCCACGGGACCCGGGGGGCCGGGGAGCTGTTTTTT. This sequence encodes CASGTHGTRGAGELFF.

The chain employs TRBV27 and TRBJ1-5; D may be TRBD1 (6 bases). This CDR3 has 13 amino acids. The germline gives CDR1 MNHEY, CDR2 SMNVEV (reference sequence). The V gene lost 3 bases and the J gene lost 7 bases, with 10 bases spanning the gap. The CDR3 coding sequence is TGTGCCAGCAGTTTTGGGGGCACCCAGCCCCAGCATTTT. This gives the protein CASSFGGTQPQHF.

This clonotype occurred a few times. This chain links TRBV27 with TRBJ2-5; TRBD1 is a possible D gene (5 bases). V was cut by 2 bases and J by 2 bases, with 12 bases left in between. Germline values: CDR1 MNHEY, CDR2 SMNVEV (reference sequence). The CDR3 extends over 15 amino acids. The CDR3 DNA reads TGTGCCAGCAGTTTAGGGCCAGGGTCACAAGAGACCCAGTACTTC. Protein: CASSLGPGSQETQYF.

The chain recombines TRBV12-3 or TRBV12-4 with TRBJ2-2, with TRBD1 matching over 9 bases. The length of the CDR3 is 17 residues. J gave up 1 base and V 8 bases, and 11 bases lay outside the gene matches. CDR3 bases: TGTGCCAGCCTCGGGACAGGGCTCGTCGGGAACACCGGGGAGCTGTTTTTT. This codes for CASLGTGLVGNTGELFF.

This clonotype showed up just a few times. The rearrangement uses TRBV25-1 and TRBJ1-1, with 7 bases that match TRBD1. CDR1 and CDR2 from the germline V gene are MGHDK and SYGVNS. V trimming: 10 bases; J trimming: 0 bases; junction bases outside the gene matches: 8. The length of the CDR3 is 14 residues. The chain's CDR3 is CATIPTGMNTEAFF. CDR3 in DNA: TGTGCCACAATTCCGACAGGGATGAACACTGAAGCTTTCTTT.

The chain links TRBV12-3 or TRBV12-4 to TRBJ2-2, with TRBD2 matching over 14 bases. Germline trimming cut 3 bases from V and 3 bases from J; bases unmatched to any gene: 9. The CDR3 loop spans 19 amino acids. CDR3 nucleotides: TGTGCCAGCAGTTTGGCCCCCGGACTAGCGGGAGGTCACACCGGGGAGCTGTTTTTT. Translated: CASSLAPGLAGGHTGELFF.

The chain recombines TRBV20-1 with TRBJ2-7; 9 nucleotides match TRBD1. Germline-derived CDR1 and CDR2 are DFQATT and SNEGSKA (reference sequence). There are 16 residues in the CDR3. V lost 0 bases to trimming and J lost 2 bases; unmatched junction nucleotides: 8. CDR3 nucleotide sequence: TGCAGTGCTAGAGATCTCGGGGGACAGGGTCCCTACGAGCAGTACTTC. Translating it yields CSARDLGGQGPYEQYF.

This clonotype was counted only a few times. The chain recombines TRBV7-9 with TRBJ2-3; D is uncertain. Germline V gives CDR1 SEHNR, CDR2 FQNEAQ (reference sequence). The CDR3 has 12 amino acids. With 8 bases removed from V and 0 bases from J, the gap between germline ends came to 6 bases. The CDR3 DNA is TGTGCCAGCGTGGGAAGCACAGATACGCAGTATTTT. Translation gives CASVGSTDTQYF.

This clonotype was observed a handful of times. The chain recombines TRBV12-3 or TRBV12-4 with TRBJ2-4; D may correspond to TRBD1 or TRBD2 (5 bases each). Trimming pared 6 bases from V and 8 bases from J, leaving 17 bases between. The CDR3 has 14 residues. CDR3 bases: TGTGCCAGCAGCCCCGTGGGGGATCTAGACATTCAGTACTTC. This codes for CASSPVGDLDIQYF.

This clonotype has just a few counts. The J gene is TRBJ1-1, the V gene TRBV4-1; TRBD1 might be the D (5 bases). The CDR3 is 14 amino acids. Per germline, CDR1 MGHRA and CDR2 YSYEKL. Trimming removed 3 bases from V and 1 base from J, with 9 bases in between. The chain's CDR3 is CASSQGDENTEAFF. The CDR3 DNA follows: TGCGCCAGCAGCCAGGGGGACGAGAACACTGAAGCTTTCTTT.

In its sample, this clonotype was seen a few times. The chain employs TRBV27 and TRBJ2-3, with D tentatively TRBD2 (6 bases). This CDR3 has 14 residues. Germline V gives CDR1 MNHEY, CDR2 SMNVEV (reference sequence). Deletions cut 11 bases from V and 0 bases from J, with 15 bases between. CDR3 in DNA: TGTGCCTCGGGAGAGCGGAGTAGCACAGATACGCAGTATTTT. Its translation: CASGERSSTDTQYF.